A selection of T cell receptor beta chains follows, all from one sample in a study of T-cell reconstitution after alpha-beta-depleted transplantation in children. TCRdb re-called the PCR reads through MiXCR, storing one row per CDR3 protein. The table includes about 200,000 distinct CDR3 sequences, approximately 6.3% detected once. The source was PBMCs, collected before TCRalphabeta/CD19-depleted stem cell transplant. Source of these receptors: a boy younger than 10 with acute lymphoblastic leukemia, due to receive a stem cell transplant. Each CDR3 is given with its conserved first and last residue. A D gene is named only where the DNA matches it firmly. Expanded clones get a size class; other rows say once, few or many, or leave the size out.

many	TRBV28	TRBJ2-7	NA	TGTGCCAGCATAAACAGGGCCCTAGGAGAGCAGTACTTC	CASINRALGEQYF
many	TRBV27	TRBJ2-7	NA	TGTGCCAGCAGTTTATCTGGGCCAGGGATGTACGAGCAGTACTTC	CASSLSGPGMYEQYF
many	TRBV20-1	TRBJ2-7	TRBD1	TGCAGTGCTAGGGACAGGGGATACGAGCAGTACTTC	CSARDRGYEQYF
few	TRBV12-3/TRBV12-4	TRBJ1-6	TRBD1	TGTGCCAGCAGCTGGACAGGGGCGGGGCAATCACCCCTCCACTTT	CASSWTGAGQSPLHF
many	TRBV16	TRBJ1-1	NA	TGTGCCAGCAGCCTGAGAGCGAACACTGAAGCTTTCTTT	CASSLRANTEAFF
many	TRBV18	TRBJ2-3	NA	TGTGCCAGCTCACCAGCAGGGGCAGATACGCAGTATTTT	CASSPAGADTQYF
NA	TRBV6-2/TRBV6-3	TRBJ2-1	NA	TGTGCCAGCAGTTTTCCGGCGGCCTACAATGAGCAGTTCTTC	CASSFPAAYNEQFF
many	TRBV27	TRBJ1-1	NA	TGTGCCAGCAGTTTATCCCCAGGGGTGAACACTGAAGCTTTCTTT	CASSLSPGVNTEAFF
many	TRBV11-2	TRBJ1-1	NA	TGTGCCAGCAGCTTAGTTCGGGGGCGCAACACTGAAGCTTTCTTT	CASSLVRGRNTEAFF
many	TRBV28	TRBJ1-3	NA	TGTGCCAGCAGTCGAACGAGGGGTTCTGGAAACACCATATATTTT	CASSRTRGSGNTIYF
many	TRBV5-1	TRBJ2-7	NA	TGCGCCAGCAGCCTTTATAGCGGATCCAGCTCCTACGAGCAGTACTTC	CASSLYSGSSSYEQYF
many	TRBV20-1	TRBJ2-1	TRBD2	TGCAGTGCTAGCCGGCTAGCGGGAGGGCCTTTCGTCAATGAGCAGTTCTTC	CSASRLAGGPFVNEQFF
many	TRBV7-8	TRBJ1-1	NA	TGTGCCAGCCTCCTAGCGGGAGACACTGAAGCTTTCTTT	CASLLAGDTEAFF
NA	TRBV4-3	TRBJ2-1	NA	TGCGCCAGCAGCCAAGACAGGAATGAGCAGTTCTTC	CASSQDRNEQFF
few	TRBV2	TRBJ2-7	NA	TGTGCCAGCAGTGAAGAAATTTGGGGGCGGGCCTACGAGCAGTACTTC	CASSEEIWGRAYEQYF
many	TRBV29-1	TRBJ2-1	NA	TGCAGCGTGTGGGCAGTTGAGCAGTTCTTC	CSVWAVEQFF
many	TRBV20-1	TRBJ2-4	TRBD1	TGCAGTGCTGTCAGAGAGGGGGACAGGGGGCTAGGGGCCAAAAACATTCAGTACTTC	CSAVREGDRGLGAKNIQYF
NA	TRBV12-3/TRBV12-4	TRBJ2-7	NA	TGTGCCAGCAGTCCACGGGGCTCCCTCTCCTACGAGCAGTACTTC	CASSPRGSLSYEQYF
many	TRBV28	TRBJ2-1	TRBD1	TGTGCCAGCAGTTTCCGTCCCGGGACAGGGATTAGGTTGAGCTCCTACAATGAGCAGTTCTTC	CASSFRPGTGIRLSSYNEQFF
many	TRBV20-1	TRBJ2-1	NA	TGCAGTGCCGAGGGGGAGGGGGAGTGGAGTGAGCAGTTCTTC	CSAEGEGEWSEQFF
many	TRBV7-2	TRBJ2-1	TRBD2	TGTGCCAGCAGCTTTGGGACTAGCTTCGATGAGCAGTTCTTC	CASSFGTSFDEQFF
many	TRBV3-1	TRBJ1-6	NA	TGTGCCAGCAGCCAGTTGTCAGGCAGCAATTCACCCCTCCACTTT	CASSQLSGSNSPLHF
many	TRBV12-3/TRBV12-4	TRBJ2-2	NA	TGTGCCAGCAGGTCGGTCGGGGAGCTGTTTTTT	CASRSVGELFF
few	TRBV10-3	TRBJ2-2	TRBD1	TGTGCCATCAGTGGGGGACAGCGCGCCGGGGAGCTGTTTTTT	CAISGGQRAGELFF
few	TRBV28	TRBJ2-6	TRBD1	TGTGCCAGTCCACCCGGGACAGGGACCTCTGGGGCCAACGTCCTGACTTTC	CASPPGTGTSGANVLTF
few	TRBV30	TRBJ1-2	NA	TGTGCCTGGAGTGGACAACCACCGGACTATGGCTACACCTTC	CAWSGQPPDYGYTF
many	TRBV2	TRBJ1-5	TRBD1	TGTGCCAGCAGGGACACAGGGGTAGGCAATCAGCCCCAGCATTTT	CASRDTGVGNQPQHF
many	TRBV3-1	TRBJ1-5	TRBD1	TGTGCCAGCAGCCTAGGAGGGGGCTCGACTCAGCCCCAGCATTTT	CASSLGGGSTQPQHF
few	TRBV20-1	TRBJ1-1	NA	TGCAGTGCTAGGGGACTCGGGGGGAAAGCTTTCTTT	CSARGLGGKAFF
many	TRBV7-9	TRBJ2-7	NA	TGTGCCAGCAGCCCCCAATACGAGCAGTACTTC	CASSPQYEQYF
few	TRBV28	TRBJ2-4	NA	TGTGCCAGCAGTTTAATGGGACCTAGATTACAGTACTTC	CASSLMGPRLQYF
NA	TRBV3-1	TRBJ2-5	NA	TGTGCCAGCAGCGCGACCGGGATTCCTGGCGAGACCCAGTACTTC	CASSATGIPGETQYF
many	TRBV20-1	TRBJ2-3	NA	TGCAGTGCTAGGCCCGGATTCACAGATACGCAGTATTTT	CSARPGFTDTQYF
many	TRBV20-1	TRBJ2-3	TRBD2	TGCAGTGCTAGTCATTTCAGGACTAGCGGGTCAGATACGCAGTATTTT	CSASHFRTSGSDTQYF
many	TRBV5-5	TRBJ2-1	NA	TGTGCCAGCAGCTTTTATAATGAGCAGTTCTTC	CASSFYNEQFF
few	TRBV6-2/TRBV6-3	TRBJ2-7	TRBD1	TGTGCCAGCAGTACGAAGACAGGGGCCCCATCCTACGAGCAGTACTTC	CASSTKTGAPSYEQYF
NA	TRBV6-5	TRBJ2-7	TRBD2	TGTGCCAGCAGTTACAGCCCCCCTGCCCGAGCGGGAGGGCCCGGCGAGCAGTACTTC	CASSYSPPARAGGPGEQYF
many	TRBV12-3/TRBV12-4	TRBJ2-5	TRBD1	TGTGCCAGCAGTCGGCACGACAGGGCCGGAGAGACCCAGTACTTC	CASSRHDRAGETQYF
NA	TRBV20-1	TRBJ1-6	NA	TGCAGTGCTAGAGAAACGGGGTATAATTCACCCCTCCACTTT	CSARETGYNSPLHF
few	TRBV23-1	TRBJ2-5	TRBD2	TGCGCCAGCAGTCAACTAGCGGAGGAACCAAAGAGACCCTACTTC	CASSQLAEEPKRPYF
many	TRBV12-3/TRBV12-4	TRBJ2-3	NA	TGTGCCAGCAGCGCTAGCTCCGATACGCAGTATTTT	CASSASSDTQYF
many	TRBV20-1	TRBJ2-3	NA	TGCAGTGCTAGCGGAGGGATGCCAGCTGGGACAGATACGCAGTATTTT	CSASGGMPAGTDTQYF
NA	TRBV5-1	TRBJ1-4	TRBD1	TGCGCCAGCAGCACGGGCAGGGGGCTAACTAATGAAAAACTGTTTTTT	CASSTGRGLTNEKLFF
few	TRBV5-5	TRBJ2-1	NA	TGTGCCAGCAGGCTGGGCGGGGCAGATGAGCAGTTCTTC	CASRLGGADEQFF
many	TRBV18	TRBJ2-7	NA	TGTGCCAGCTCACCATTGAGGGGCCACGAGCAGTACTTC	CASSPLRGHEQYF